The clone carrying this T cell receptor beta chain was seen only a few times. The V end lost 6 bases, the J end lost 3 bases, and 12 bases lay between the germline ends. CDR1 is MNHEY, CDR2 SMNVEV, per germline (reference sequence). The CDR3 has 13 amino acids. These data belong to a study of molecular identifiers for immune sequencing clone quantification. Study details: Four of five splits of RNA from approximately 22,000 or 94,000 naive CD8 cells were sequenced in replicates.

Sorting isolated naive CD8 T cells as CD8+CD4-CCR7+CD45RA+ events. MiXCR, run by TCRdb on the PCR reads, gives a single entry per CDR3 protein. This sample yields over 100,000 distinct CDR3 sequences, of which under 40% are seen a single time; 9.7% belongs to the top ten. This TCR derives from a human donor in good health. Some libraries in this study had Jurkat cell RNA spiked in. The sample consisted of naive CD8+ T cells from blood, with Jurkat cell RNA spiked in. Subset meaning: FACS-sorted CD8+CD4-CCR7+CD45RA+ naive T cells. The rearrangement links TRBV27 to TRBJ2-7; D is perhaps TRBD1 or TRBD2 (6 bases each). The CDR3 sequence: CASRPGANYEQYF. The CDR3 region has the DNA TGTGCCAGCAGGCCGGGGGCCAACTACGAGCAGTACTTC.